This T cell receptor (beta chain) was identified in a study of control samples from healthy donors and cancer patients. The germline CDR1 and CDR2 sequences are MNHEY and SMNVEV (reference sequence). V was shortened by 0 bases and J by 4 bases, with 16 bases between the two germline ends. The CDR3 covers 16 residues. TCRdb keeps only in-frame clones here, not all; method: immunoSEQ multiplex PCR. The sample has about 92,000 clones, roughly 82% seen once. The TCR originated in a woman aged 60-75 years in good health. The sequenced material came from blood. V is TRBV27 and J is TRBJ2-7, with D perhaps matching TRBD2 (5 bases). The CDR3 coding sequence is TGTGCCAGCAGTTTATCCGGGGATGGTTTTTCGTACGAGCAGTACTTC. Encoded protein: CASSLSGDGFSYEQYF.